The 25 T cell receptor beta chains given below trace back to one sample, sequenced in a study of early T cells in non-severe SARS-CoV-2 infection. TCRdb itself ran the 5' RACE reads through MiXCR, one entry per CDR3 protein. The sample includes 48,000 or so distinct CDR3 sequences, roughly an eighth of them seen just once. What was sequenced was whole blood. All receptors come from an adult who was a healthcare worker with PCR-confirmed SARS-CoV-2 infection or an uninfected control (not recorded which).

This clonotype showed up many times. The V and J genes are TRBV12-3 or TRBV12-4 and TRBJ2-7; unclear D gene. The CDR3 has 14 residues. V gave up 1 base and J gave up 1 base, with 8 bases separating them. In DNA, the CDR3 is TGTGCCAGCAGTTTAGTCAGTTATTCCTACGAGCAGTACTTC. It is translated as CASSLVSYSYEQYF.

There are a few counts of this clonotype. This chain connects TRBV5-6 to TRBJ2-1, with 7 bases lining up with TRBD2. With 4 bases clipped from V and 6 bases from J, the junction kept 7 bases outside the gene matches. The CDR3 is 14 amino acids. Germline values: CDR1 SGHDT, CDR2 YYEEEE. The CDR3 DNA reads as TGTGCCAGCAGCCACGGACTAGTGGGCAATGAGCAGTTCTTC. Encoded protein: CASSHGLVGNEQFF.

Many counts were recorded for this clonotype. This chain connects TRBV12-3 or TRBV12-4 to TRBJ1-1; D may be TRBD1 (5 bases). Between the trimmed V and J ends, which lost 8 bases and 4 bases, there was a span of 20 bases. CDR3 length: 15 residues. CDR3 nucleotide sequence: TGTGCCAGCCGGCCGTGGGGCCCGGAGGTCACTGAAGCTTTCTTT. As protein: CASRPWGPEVTEAFF.

The rearrangement uses TRBV10-2 and TRBJ1-2; D call uncertain. Germline V lookup: CDR1 WSHSY, CDR2 SAAADI. The V end was cut by 6 bases, the J end by 7 bases, with 15 bases between. CDR3 length equals 13 residues. The DNA for the CDR3 is TGCGCCAGCAGGAAGGAGGGCCTAAGTGGCTACACCTTC. It encodes CASRKEGLSGYTF.

This clonotype has a count of ten or more. The rearrangement links TRBV28 to TRBJ2-7; 10 bases fit TRBD2. V lost 5 bases and J lost 3; bases outside the gene matches: 16. Germline CDR1 and CDR2: MDHEN and SYDVKM. This CDR3 is built from 18 residues. The CDR3 nucleotides are TGTGCCAGCAGTCCTTCTACCCTATTCAAGCGGGAGGGCTACGAGCAGTACTTC. Encoded protein: CASSPSTLFKREGYEQYF. Combining the CDR3 with reference TRBV28 and TRBJ2-7 gives the whole variable domain DVKVTQSSRYLVKRTGEKVFLECVQDMDHENMFWYRQDPGLGLRLIYFSYDVKMKEKGDIPEGYSVSREKKERFSLILESASTNQTSMYLCASSPSTLFKREGYEQYFGPGTRLTVT.

The chain links TRBV27 to TRBJ1-6; no definite D call. V was pared by 3 bases and J by 0 bases, with 6 bases between. Germline V gene lookup returns CDR1 MNHEY and CDR2 SMNVEV (reference sequence). The CDR3 consists of 15 residues. The CDR3 loop is CASSFGTSYNSPLHF. Written as DNA, the CDR3 is TGTGCCAGCAGTTTTGGAACCTCCTATAATTCACCCCTCCACTTT.

This clonotype was seen ten or more times. V gene TRBV2 combines with J gene TRBJ2-7; TRBD1 aligns across 7 bases. The CDR3 runs 16 residues. Trimming removed 0 bases from V and 4 bases from J; junction bases left unmatched: 9. CDR1 SNHLY and CDR2 FYNNEI come from the germline V gene. The CDR3 bases are TGTGCCAGCAGTGAAGCCCCAAGAGGGGGCCGGTACGAGCAGTACTTC. This gives the protein CASSEAPRGGRYEQYF.

The table lists this clonotype with many counts. The J gene is TRBJ1-4, the V gene TRBV7-9; D possibly corresponds to TRBD1 (6 bases). V shed 2 bases and J shed 8 bases, with 15 bases lying between them. The germline V gene has CDR1 SEHNR and CDR2 FQNEAQ (reference sequence). The length of the CDR3 is 15 residues. In nucleotides, the CDR3 is TGTGCCAGCAGCTTACTCCCGGGACAACGGGAAAAACTGTTTTTT. Residues: CASSLLPGQREKLFF.

This clonotype was detected a few times. The chain has TRBV7-9 and TRBJ2-7; D perhaps matches TRBD2 (5 bases). This CDR3 is built from 14 residues. The V and J ends lost 2 bases and 4 bases respectively, with 12 bases between them. Looked up from germline, CDR1 is SEHNR and CDR2 is FQNEAQ (reference sequence). CDR3 bases: TGTGCCAGCAGCTTATACCCGGGGATTTACGAGCAGTACTTC. As protein: CASSLYPGIYEQYF.

The table lists this clonotype with a few counts. The chain uses TRBV2 and TRBJ1-2; D remains ambiguous. The CDR3 has 13 amino acids. Germline V gives CDR1 SNHLY, CDR2 FYNNEI. The V end lost 4 bases, the J end lost 7 bases, and 13 bases lay between the germline ends. The CDR3 is CASSVSPSTGYTF. CDR3 in DNA: TGTGCCAGCAGTGTTTCTCCCAGTACTGGCTACACCTTC.

This clonotype was seen at least ten times. V is TRBV20-1 and J is TRBJ2-5; 12 bases line up with TRBD2. Germline V CDR1 and CDR2: DFQATT, SNEGSKA (reference sequence). CDR3 size: 14 residues. CDR3 in DNA: TGCACCACTGGGACTAGCGGGCCAGAAGAGACCCAGTACTTC. The encoded protein is CTTGTSGPEETQYF.

This clonotype showed up just a few times. The chain employs TRBV28 and TRBJ1-1; D may be TRBD1 (5 bases). V shed 5 bases and J shed 3 bases, with 10 bases lying between them. The CDR3 has 13 residues. The germline gives CDR1 MDHEN, CDR2 SYDVKM. CDR3 amino acids: CASSIGDYTEAFF. CDR3 nucleotide sequence: TGTGCCAGCAGTATAGGGGATTACACTGAAGCTTTCTTT. Variable domain in full (rest from reference TRBV28 and TRBJ1-1): DVKVTQSSRYLVKRTGEKVFLECVQDMDHENMFWYRQDPGLGLRLIYFSYDVKMKEKGDIPEGYSVSREKKERFSLILESASTNQTSMYLCASSIGDYTEAFFGQGTRLTVV.

This clonotype showed up many times. The chain links TRBV3-1 to TRBJ2-7; D is perhaps TRBD1 or TRBD2 (5 bases each). V gave up 6 bases and J gave up 0 bases, with 9 bases separating them. The CDR3 has 13 residues. Germline V gene sequence: CDR1 LGHDT, CDR2 YNNKEL (reference sequence). The CDR3 sequence is CASRLGVSYEQYF. The CDR3, as DNA: TGTGCCAGCAGGTTGGGGGTCTCCTACGAGCAGTACTTC.

The J gene is TRBJ2-4, the V gene TRBV6-6; D is unclear. CDR3 length: 13 residues. Germline V gene data show CDR1 as MNHNY and CDR2 as SVGAGI (reference sequence). The CDR3 DNA reads as TGTGCTCCATTTGACTTAGCCAAAAACATTCAGTACTTC. Encoded protein: CAPFDLAKNIQYF.

The rearrangement joins TRBV2 to TRBJ2-3, with TRBD1 matching 7 bases. Germline loops: CDR1 SNHLY, CDR2 FYNNEI. This CDR3 spans 12 amino acids. Losses at the gene ends were 11 bases for V and 2 bases for J; bases not matched to a gene: 4. The CDR3: CASTGDTDTQYF. The CDR3 region has the DNA TGTGCCTCCACAGGGGACACAGATACGCAGTATTTT.

Comments on this clonotype: This may arise from a read error, as a much more abundant clone is one base away. The chain recombines TRBV5-5 with TRBJ2-1, with a tentative D call TRBD2 (6 bases). From germline, CDR1 is SGHKS and CDR2 YYEKEE (reference sequence). The CDR3 consists of 12 residues. V lost 1 base and J 7 bases, leaving 6 bases between the germline ends. The CDR3: CASSLRENEQFF. CDR3 DNA sequence: TGTGCCAGCAGCTTGCGGGAGAATGAGCAGTTCTTC.

This clonotype was detected many times. V gene TRBV12-5 combines with J gene TRBJ2-3, with a possible D match to TRBD2 (5 bases). Trimming took 0 bases from V and 1 from J, leaving 20 bases between them. Germline lookup yields CDR1 LGHNT and CDR2 FRNRAP. The CDR3 is 19 residues long. The CDR3 spells CASGLVLRVGVPGTDTQYF. The CDR3 bases are TGTGCTAGTGGTTTGGTACTCCGGGTCGGGGTCCCTGGCACAGATACGCAGTATTTT.

V and J are TRBV15 and TRBJ2-4; 9 bases map to TRBD1. This CDR3 has 14 amino acids. CDR1 is LNHNV, CDR2 YYDKDF, per germline (reference sequence). The V gene end was trimmed by 6 bases and the J gene end by 11 bases; junction bases not matched to a gene: 11. CDR3 residues: CATSTGGAFHLQYF. The CDR3 DNA reads as TGTGCCACCAGTACAGGGGGCGCGTTTCACCTTCAGTACTTC.

This clonotype was found many times. The CDR3 coding sequence is TGCGCCAGCAGCTTGGGAGCGGGGTACGCTAACTATGGCTACACCTTC. Translated, it gives CASSLGAGYANYGYTF. The V and J genes are TRBV5-1 and TRBJ1-2; D is unresolved. The CDR3 loop spans 16 amino acids. Between the trimmed V and J ends, which lost 0 bases and 0 bases, there was a span of 12 bases. Per germline, CDR1 SGHRS and CDR2 YFSETQ.

At least ten counts were recorded for this clonotype. V gene TRBV6-6 combines with J gene TRBJ1-1, with a possible D match to TRBD1 (6 bases). V shed 6 bases and J shed 2 bases, with 13 bases lying between them. This CDR3 comprises 14 residues. Germline loops: CDR1 MNHNY, CDR2 SVGAGI (reference sequence). Here the CDR3 DNA reads TGTGCCAGCAGCAGGACAGAGTTTAACACTGAAGCTTTCTTT. It codes for CASSRTEFNTEAFF.

This clonotype was picked up a small number of times. One end of the junction does not line up with germline, which may come from a read error. The chain carries TRBV6-1 and TRBJ1-1; the match to TRBD1 covers 8 bases. Germline V lookup: CDR1 MNHNS, CDR2 SASEGT. This CDR3 is built from 14 residues. DNA for the CDR3: TGTGCCAGCAGTGAGGGACAGGAGCACACTGAAGTTTTCTTT. Translation: CASSEGQEHTEVFF.

There are many counts of this clonotype. The chain is built from TRBV27 and TRBJ2-2; 13 bases agree with TRBD2. V lost 5 bases and J lost 3; bases outside the gene matches: 3. This CDR3 contains 16 residues. The germline V gene has CDR1 MNHEY and CDR2 SMNVEV (reference sequence). The CDR3 protein is CASSAGLAGDTGELFF. CDR3 in DNA: TGTGCCAGCAGTGCAGGACTAGCGGGAGACACCGGGGAGCTGTTTTTT.

This chain joins TRBV29-1 and TRBJ1-4; 7 bases are a match to TRBD1. The CDR3 is made up of 12 amino acids. J lost 8 bases, V lost 5 bases, and 5 bases had no gene match. The germline CDR1 and CDR2 sequences are SQVTM and ANQGSEA. DNA for the CDR3: TGCAGCGTTATCCAGGGGGAGGAAAAACTGTTTTTT. Its translation: CSVIQGEEKLFF.

The chain recombines TRBV5-1 with TRBJ2-7, with D perhaps matching TRBD1 or TRBD2 (5 bases each). V lost 4 bases, J lost 5 bases, and 13 bases lay in between. There are 13 residues in the CDR3. CDR1 and CDR2 from the germline V gene are SGHRS and YFSETQ. The CDR3 spells CASSRGPMDEQYF. CDR3 nucleotides: TGCGCCAGCAGCCGGGGACCAATGGACGAGCAGTACTTC.

This rearrangement joins TRBV11-2 to TRBJ1-2; 7 positions match TRBD1. From germline, CDR1 is SGHAT and CDR2 FQNNGV. This CDR3 comprises 20 residues. V lost 8 bases to trimming and J lost 0 bases; unmatched junction nucleotides: 24. CDR3 loop: CASRPLGNRGYLKTNYGYTF. CDR3 DNA sequence: TGTGCCAGCCGACCCCTCGGGAACAGGGGCTACCTTAAGACTAACTATGGCTACACCTTC.